The text below deals with one TCR beta chain. This entry is derived from a study of radiotherapy plus CTLA-4 blockade in lung cancer. CDR1 is MNHNS, CDR2 SASEGT, per germline. V dropped 5 bases and J dropped 8 bases, with 15 bases sitting between them. The CDR3 is 14 residues long. TCRdb's copy holds only in-frame clones and misses some; the assay was immunoSEQ multiplex PCR. The sample has approximately 67,000 clones, roughly four fifths seen once. The input for sequencing was peripheral blood, taken from a patient treated with radiotherapy plus ipilimumab. V gene TRBV6-1 combines with J gene TRBJ1-4; D gene uncertain. The clonotype originates from a human donor with non-small cell lung cancer who had a partial response to radiotherapy plus ipilimumab. The CDR3 spells CASSMTHNREKLFF. DNA for the CDR3: TGTGCCAGCAGTATGACCCATAACAGAGAAAAACTGTTTTTT.